This T cell receptor beta chain comes out of a study of OX40 agonist ivuxolimab in advanced cancers. V lost 3 bases, J lost 5 bases, and 14 bases lay in between. The CDR3 is made up of 14 amino acids. The V gene's germline CDR1 is SGHDT and CDR2 YYEEEE. Clones were sequenced by immunoSEQ multiplex PCR, and TCRdb holds only the in-frame ones, with some missing. The sample includes about 71,000 clones, approximately 80% of them seen just once. A word on this clone: Its antigen is as yet unknown.

Notes on the study in general: Both blood CD4+ and CD8+ T cells showed clonal growth by week 6 at 0.1 to 3.0 mg/kg.

The chain joins TRBV5-6 to TRBJ1-2; D call uncertain. This clonotype was obtained from an adult with an advanced solid tumor such as melanoma, head and neck, liver or kidney cancer. Source: CD4+ or CD8+ T cells sorted from blood, taken in a trial of the OX40 agonist ivuxolimab. CDR3 protein: CASSSVAVFYGYTF. CDR3 nucleotides: TGTGCCAGCAGCTCCGTGGCGGTATTTTATGGCTACACCTTC.